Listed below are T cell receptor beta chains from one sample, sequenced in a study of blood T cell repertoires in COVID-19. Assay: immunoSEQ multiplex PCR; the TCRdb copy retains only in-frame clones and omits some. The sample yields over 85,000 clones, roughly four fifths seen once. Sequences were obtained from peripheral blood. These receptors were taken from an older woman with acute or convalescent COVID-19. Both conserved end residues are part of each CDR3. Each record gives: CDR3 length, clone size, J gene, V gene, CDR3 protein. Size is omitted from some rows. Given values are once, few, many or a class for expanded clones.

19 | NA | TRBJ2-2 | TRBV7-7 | CASSAMPWRGPSGTGELFF
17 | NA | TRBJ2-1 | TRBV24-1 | CATSDLPGQGVSHEQFF
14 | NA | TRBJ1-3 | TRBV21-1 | CASSKFNSGNTIYF
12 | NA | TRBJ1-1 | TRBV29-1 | CSVGQTNTEAFF
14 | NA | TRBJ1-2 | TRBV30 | CAWSPEDSNYGYTF
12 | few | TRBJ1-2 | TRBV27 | CASGQGNYGYTF
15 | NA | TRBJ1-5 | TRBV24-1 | CATSDSRYSNQPQHF
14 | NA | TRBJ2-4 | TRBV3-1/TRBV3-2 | CASSQDRAKNIQYF
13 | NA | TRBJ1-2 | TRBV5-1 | CASSLGRSDGYTF
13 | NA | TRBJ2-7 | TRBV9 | CASSVGSSAEQYF
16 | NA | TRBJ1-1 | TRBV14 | CASSQVEGRGSTEAFF
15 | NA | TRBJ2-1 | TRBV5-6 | CASSLSLAAYNEQFF
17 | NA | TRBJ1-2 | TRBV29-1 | CSVEKGQGPRRARGYTF
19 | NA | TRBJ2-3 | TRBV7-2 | CASSLARRLAGLRTDTQYF
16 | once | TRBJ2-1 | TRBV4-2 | CASSQDPGQAYNEQFF
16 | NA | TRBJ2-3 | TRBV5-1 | CASSSGTSGATDTQYF
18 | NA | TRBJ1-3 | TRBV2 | CASDRDSHLSPSGNTIYF
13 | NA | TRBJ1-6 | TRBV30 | CAWRSGVRSPLHF
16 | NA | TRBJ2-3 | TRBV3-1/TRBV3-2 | CASSPRLAGVTDTQYF
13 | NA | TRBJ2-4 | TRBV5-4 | CASSFGGKNIQYF
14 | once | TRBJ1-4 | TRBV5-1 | CASSSQGANEKLFF
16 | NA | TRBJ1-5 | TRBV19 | CASQRRTGQGNQPQHF
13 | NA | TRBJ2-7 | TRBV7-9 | CASSLVTGYEQYF
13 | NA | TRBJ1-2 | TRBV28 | CASSPGQGDGYTF
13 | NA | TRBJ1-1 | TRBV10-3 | CATGGDRVPEAFF
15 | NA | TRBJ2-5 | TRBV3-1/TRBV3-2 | CASSQFEGVQGTQYF
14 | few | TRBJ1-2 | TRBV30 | CAWTHWGGSGGYTF
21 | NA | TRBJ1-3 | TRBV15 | CATSSDDPGQREGSSGNTIYF
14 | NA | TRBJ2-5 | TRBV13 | CASSSRGLTATQYF
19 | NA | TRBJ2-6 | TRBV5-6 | CASTTWWTSDNSGANVLTF
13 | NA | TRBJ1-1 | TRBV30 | CAWKSGVGAEAFF
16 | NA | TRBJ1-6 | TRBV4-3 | CASSQGTARLDSPLHF
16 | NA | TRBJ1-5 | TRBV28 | CASSPFRQGADQPQHF
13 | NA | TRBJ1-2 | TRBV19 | CASTSGLNYGYTF
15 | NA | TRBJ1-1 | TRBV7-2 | CASSLRFRQNTEAFF
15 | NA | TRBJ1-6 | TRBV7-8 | CASTILTGGGSPLHF
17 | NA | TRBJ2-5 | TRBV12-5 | CASGGPPGDTYQETQYF
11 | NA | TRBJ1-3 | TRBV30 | CAWKGRGTIYF
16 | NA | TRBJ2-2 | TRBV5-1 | CASLPLPTSGPGELFF
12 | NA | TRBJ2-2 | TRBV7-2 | CASDRNTGELFF
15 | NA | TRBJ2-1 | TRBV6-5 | CASLSSGGAFGEQFF
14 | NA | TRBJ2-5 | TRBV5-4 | CASSFIGSVETQYF
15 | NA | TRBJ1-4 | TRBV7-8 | CASSSPGGITEKLFF
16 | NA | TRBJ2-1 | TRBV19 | CASSTSLAGGYNEQFF